These 5 T cell receptor beta chains were all obtained from the same sample, sequenced in a study of cytomegalovirus exposure and HLA in healthy donors. The primer mix had 60 Vbeta and 13 Jbeta primers. Clones were read by immunoSEQ multiplex PCR, and TCRdb kept only the in-frame ones, dropping some. Of 160,000 or so clones in the sample, around 69% were seen once. The sample was PBMCs. These receptors were taken from a man between 60 and 75 years old in good health and CMV-seronegative.

This clone was seen only a few times. The gene calls are TRBV7-2 and TRBJ2-1; possible D gene TRBD1, 6 bases. Per germline, CDR1 SGHTA and CDR2 FQGNSA. The length of the CDR3 is 13 residues. Trimming removed 4 bases at V and 5 bases at J, with 9 bases between. The CDR3 reads CASSSGQHNEQFF. DNA for the CDR3: TGTGCCAGCAGCTCGGGACAACACAATGAGCAGTTCTTC.

The V call is TRBV4-3, the J call TRBJ2-7; the match to TRBD1 covers 7 bases. Looked up from germline, CDR1 is LGHNA and CDR2 is YSLEER. With 3 bases clipped from V and 0 bases from J, the junction kept 2 bases outside the gene matches. The CDR3 totals 14 residues. Here the CDR3 DNA reads TGCGCCAGCAGCCAGGGGGACAGCTCCTACGAGCAGTACTTC. Protein: CASSQGDSSYEQYF.

The chain couples TRBV6-1 to TRBJ2-5; D is possibly TRBD1 (5 bases). Gene TRBJ2-7 matches the end of the DNA better, so the J call may be wrong. Germline V lookup: CDR1 MNHNS, CDR2 SASEGT. CDR3 length: 15 amino acids. CDR3 amino acids: CASSEGQRSSYEQYF. CDR3 in DNA: TGTGCCAGCAGTGAAGGACAGAGAAGTTCCTACGAGCAGTACTTC.

This clone was detected a few times. The V call is TRBV19, the J call TRBJ1-2, with TRBD1 matching 8 bases. With 3 bases clipped from V and 1 base from J, the junction kept 7 bases outside the gene matches. The CDR3 extends over 16 amino acids. Germline-derived CDR1 and CDR2 are LNHDA and SQIVND (reference sequence). The CDR3, as DNA: TGTGCCAGTAGTATCAGTACGGGACAGGTTAACTATGGCTACACCTTC. This codes for CASSISTGQVNYGYTF.

The V and J genes are TRBV6-1 and TRBJ1-1; D not resolved. The CDR3 contains 13 residues. The ends were cut back, 11 bases at V and 1 base at J, with 14 bases in the middle. In germline, CDR1 is MNHNS, CDR2 SASEGT. CDR3 sequence: CAGRIGGNTEAFF. The DNA for the CDR3 is TGTGCCGGACGTATTGGAGGGAACACTGAAGCTTTCTTT.